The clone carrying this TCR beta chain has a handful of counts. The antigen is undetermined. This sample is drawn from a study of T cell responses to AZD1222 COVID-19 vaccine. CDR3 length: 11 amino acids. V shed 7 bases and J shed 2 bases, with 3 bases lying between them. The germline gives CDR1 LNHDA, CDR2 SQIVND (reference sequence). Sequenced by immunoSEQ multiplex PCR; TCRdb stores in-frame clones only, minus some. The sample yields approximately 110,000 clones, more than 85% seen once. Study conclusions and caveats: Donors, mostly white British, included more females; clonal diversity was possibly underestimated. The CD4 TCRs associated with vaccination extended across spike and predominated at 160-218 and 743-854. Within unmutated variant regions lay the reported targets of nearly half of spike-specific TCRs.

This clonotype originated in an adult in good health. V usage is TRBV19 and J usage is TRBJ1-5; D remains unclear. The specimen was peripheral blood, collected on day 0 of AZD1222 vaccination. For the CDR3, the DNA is TGTGCCAGTAAGGGCAATCAGCCCCAGCATTTT. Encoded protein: CASKGNQPQHF.